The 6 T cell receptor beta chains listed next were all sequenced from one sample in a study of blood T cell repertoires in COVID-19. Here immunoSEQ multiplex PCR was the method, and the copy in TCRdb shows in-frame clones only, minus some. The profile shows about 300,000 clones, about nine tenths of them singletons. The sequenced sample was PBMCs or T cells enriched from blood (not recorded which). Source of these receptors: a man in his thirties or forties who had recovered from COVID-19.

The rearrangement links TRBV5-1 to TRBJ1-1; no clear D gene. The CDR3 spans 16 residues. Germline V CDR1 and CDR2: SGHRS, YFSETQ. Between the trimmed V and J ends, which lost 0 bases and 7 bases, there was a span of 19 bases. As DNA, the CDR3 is TGCGCCAGCAGCTTGGGAGAGGGAAAGAGGACTGATGAAGCTTTCTTT. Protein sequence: CASSLGEGKRTDEAFF.

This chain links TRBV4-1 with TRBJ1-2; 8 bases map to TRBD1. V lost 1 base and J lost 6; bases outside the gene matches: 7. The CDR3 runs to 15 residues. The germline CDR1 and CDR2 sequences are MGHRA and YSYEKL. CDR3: CASSQVGQGGHGYTF. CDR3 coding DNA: TGCGCCAGCAGCCAAGTCGGACAGGGCGGACATGGCTACACCTTC.

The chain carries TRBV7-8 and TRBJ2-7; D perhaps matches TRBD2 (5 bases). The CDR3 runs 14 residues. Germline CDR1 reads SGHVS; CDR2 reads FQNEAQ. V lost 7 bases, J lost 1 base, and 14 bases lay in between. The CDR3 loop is CASNPRTASYEQYF. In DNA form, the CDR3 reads TGTGCCAGCAATCCAAGGACTGCGTCCTACGAGCAGTACTTC.

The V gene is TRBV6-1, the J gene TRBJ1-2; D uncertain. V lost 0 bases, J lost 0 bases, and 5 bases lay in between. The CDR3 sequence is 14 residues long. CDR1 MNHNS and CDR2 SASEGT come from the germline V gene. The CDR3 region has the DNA TGTGCCAGCAGTGAAGCTTTAGCTAACTATGGCTACACCTTC. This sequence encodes CASSEALANYGYTF.

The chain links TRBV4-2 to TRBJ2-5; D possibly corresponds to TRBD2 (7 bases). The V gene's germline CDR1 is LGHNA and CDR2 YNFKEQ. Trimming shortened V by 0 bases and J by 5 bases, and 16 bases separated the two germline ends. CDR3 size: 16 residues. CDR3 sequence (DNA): TGTGCCAGCAGCCAAGATGGCGGGGGCGTAAAGGAGACCCAGTACTTC. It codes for CASSQDGGGVKETQYF.

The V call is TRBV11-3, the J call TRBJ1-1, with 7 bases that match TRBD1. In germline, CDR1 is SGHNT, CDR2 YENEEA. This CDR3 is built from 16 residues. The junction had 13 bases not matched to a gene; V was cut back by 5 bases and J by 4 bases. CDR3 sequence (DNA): TGTGCCAGCAGCGCTAGCTACAGGGGAGTCGGCACTGAAGCTTTCTTT. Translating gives CASSASYRGVGTEAFF.